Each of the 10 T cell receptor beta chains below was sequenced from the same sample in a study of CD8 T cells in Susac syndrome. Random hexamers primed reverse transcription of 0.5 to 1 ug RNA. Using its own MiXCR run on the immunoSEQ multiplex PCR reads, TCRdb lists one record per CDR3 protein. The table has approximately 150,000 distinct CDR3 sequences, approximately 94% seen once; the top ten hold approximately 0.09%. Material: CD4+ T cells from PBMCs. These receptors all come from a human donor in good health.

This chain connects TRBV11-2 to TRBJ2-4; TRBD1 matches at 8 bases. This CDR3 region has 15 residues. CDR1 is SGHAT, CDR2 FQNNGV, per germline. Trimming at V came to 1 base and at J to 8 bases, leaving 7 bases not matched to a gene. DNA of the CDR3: TGTGCCAGCAGCTTAGCCCGACAGGGGAACGACATTCAGTACTTC. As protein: CASSLARQGNDIQYF.

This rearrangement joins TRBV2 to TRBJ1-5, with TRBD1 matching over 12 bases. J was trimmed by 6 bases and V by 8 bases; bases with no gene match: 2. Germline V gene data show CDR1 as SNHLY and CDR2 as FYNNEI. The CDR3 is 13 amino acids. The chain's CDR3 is CASRDRGRQPQHF. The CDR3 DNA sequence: TGTGCCAGCCGGGACAGGGGGCGTCAGCCCCAGCATTTT.

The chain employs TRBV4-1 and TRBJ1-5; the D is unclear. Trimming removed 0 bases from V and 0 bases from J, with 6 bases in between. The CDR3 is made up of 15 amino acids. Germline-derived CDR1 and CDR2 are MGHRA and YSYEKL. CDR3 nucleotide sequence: TGCGCCAGCAGCCAAGAAGCCCATAGCAATCAGCCCCAGCATTTT. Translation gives CASSQEAHSNQPQHF.

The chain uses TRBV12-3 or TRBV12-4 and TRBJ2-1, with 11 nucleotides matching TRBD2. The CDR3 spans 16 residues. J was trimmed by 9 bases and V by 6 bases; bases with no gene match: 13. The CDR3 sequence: CASRLGRLAGGTEQFF. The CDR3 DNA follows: TGTGCCAGCAGGCTAGGCCGGCTAGCGGGAGGCACTGAGCAGTTCTTC.

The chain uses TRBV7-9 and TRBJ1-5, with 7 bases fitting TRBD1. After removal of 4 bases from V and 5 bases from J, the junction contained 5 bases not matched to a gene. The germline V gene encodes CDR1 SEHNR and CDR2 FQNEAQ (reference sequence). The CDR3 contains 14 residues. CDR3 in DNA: TGTGCCAGCAGCTCCGGGACAGACCATCAGCCCCAGCATTTT. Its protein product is CASSSGTDHQPQHF.

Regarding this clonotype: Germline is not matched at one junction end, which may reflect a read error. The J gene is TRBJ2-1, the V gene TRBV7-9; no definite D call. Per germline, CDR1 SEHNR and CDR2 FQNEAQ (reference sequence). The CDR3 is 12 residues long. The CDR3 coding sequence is TGTGCCAGCAGCTTAGCGAGGACGCCCGATTCCTTC. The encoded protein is CASSLARTPDSF.

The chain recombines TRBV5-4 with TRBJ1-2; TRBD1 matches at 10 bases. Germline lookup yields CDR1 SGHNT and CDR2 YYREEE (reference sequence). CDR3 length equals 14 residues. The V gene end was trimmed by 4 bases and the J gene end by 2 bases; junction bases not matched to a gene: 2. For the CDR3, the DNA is TGTGCCAGCAGCATGGGACAGGGGAACTATGGCTACACCTTC. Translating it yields CASSMGQGNYGYTF.

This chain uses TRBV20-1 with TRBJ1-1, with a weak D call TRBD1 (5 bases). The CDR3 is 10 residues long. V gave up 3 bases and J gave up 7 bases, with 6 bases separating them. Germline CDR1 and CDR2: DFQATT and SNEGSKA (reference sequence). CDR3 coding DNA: TGCAGTGCTAGTAGGGGTGAAGCTTTCTTT. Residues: CSASRGEAFF.

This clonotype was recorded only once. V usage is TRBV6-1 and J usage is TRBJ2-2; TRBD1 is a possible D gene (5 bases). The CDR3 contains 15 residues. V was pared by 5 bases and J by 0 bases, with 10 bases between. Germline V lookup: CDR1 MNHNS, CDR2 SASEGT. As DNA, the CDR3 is TGTGCCAGCAGTTTCAGGGCTTCGAACACCGGGGAGCTGTTTTTT. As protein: CASSFRASNTGELFF.

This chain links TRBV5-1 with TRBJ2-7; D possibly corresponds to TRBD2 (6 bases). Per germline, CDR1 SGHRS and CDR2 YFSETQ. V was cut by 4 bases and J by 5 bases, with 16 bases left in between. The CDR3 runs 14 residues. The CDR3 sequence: CASSKLASLNEQYF. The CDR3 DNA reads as TGCGCCAGCAGCAAGCTAGCGTCATTGAACGAGCAGTACTTC.